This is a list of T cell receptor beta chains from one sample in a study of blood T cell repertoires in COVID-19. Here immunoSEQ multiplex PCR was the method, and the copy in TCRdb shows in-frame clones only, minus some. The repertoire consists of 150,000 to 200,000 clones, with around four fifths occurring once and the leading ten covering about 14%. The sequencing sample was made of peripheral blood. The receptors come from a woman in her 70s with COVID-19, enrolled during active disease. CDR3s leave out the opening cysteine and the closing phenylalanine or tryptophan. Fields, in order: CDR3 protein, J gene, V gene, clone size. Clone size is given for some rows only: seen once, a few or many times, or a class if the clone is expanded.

CDR3 protein: AWSVNRGLYNEQF; J gene: TRBJ2-1; V gene: TRBV30; clone size: NA
CDR3 protein: ASSAGAAGRHSPLH; J gene: TRBJ1-6; V gene: TRBV28; clone size: NA
CDR3 protein: ASRFIGEIQY; J gene: TRBJ2-4; V gene: TRBV2; clone size: NA
CDR3 protein: ASRSGRENRSPLH; J gene: TRBJ1-6; V gene: TRBV9; clone size: few
CDR3 protein: ASSHQGPTEAF; J gene: TRBJ1-1; V gene: TRBV10-2; clone size: few
CDR3 protein: ASTVRGNTEAF; J gene: TRBJ1-1; V gene: TRBV2; clone size: NA
CDR3 protein: AGSTGKVSPLH; J gene: TRBJ1-6; V gene: TRBV28; clone size: NA
CDR3 protein: AWSVLRPGATTDTQY; J gene: TRBJ2-3; V gene: TRBV30; clone size: NA
CDR3 protein: ASSQTGGTDEQY; J gene: TRBJ2-7; V gene: TRBV5-4; clone size: NA
CDR3 protein: ASSHSGQSPLH; J gene: TRBJ1-6; V gene: TRBV19; clone size: NA
CDR3 protein: SARVDTEAF; J gene: TRBJ1-1; V gene: TRBV20-1; clone size: NA
CDR3 protein: ASSSGSPLH; J gene: TRBJ1-6; V gene: TRBV19; clone size: NA
CDR3 protein: ASSVDSYGYT; J gene: TRBJ1-2; V gene: TRBV5-1; clone size: NA
CDR3 protein: ASINFHVNTEAF; J gene: TRBJ1-1; V gene: TRBV6-4; clone size: few
CDR3 protein: AISGGGLSGNTIY; J gene: TRBJ1-3; V gene: TRBV10-3; clone size: once
CDR3 protein: ASSRTGQPQH; J gene: TRBJ1-5; V gene: TRBV19; clone size: NA
CDR3 protein: ASSGQGAGGELF; J gene: TRBJ2-2; V gene: TRBV19; clone size: once
CDR3 protein: ASSDGQRETQY; J gene: TRBJ2-5; V gene: TRBV9; clone size: NA
CDR3 protein: ASSQGGGTGNTIY; J gene: TRBJ1-3; V gene: TRBV4-2; clone size: NA
CDR3 protein: AWSGERDEKLF; J gene: TRBJ1-4; V gene: TRBV30; clone size: once
CDR3 protein: ASSRQLRTANTGELF; J gene: TRBJ2-2; V gene: TRBV4-1; clone size: NA
CDR3 protein: ASSPWAGNTEAF; J gene: TRBJ1-1; V gene: TRBV18; clone size: NA
CDR3 protein: ASSIGRDSGNTIY; J gene: TRBJ1-3; V gene: TRBV19; clone size: once
CDR3 protein: ATSTTWGDNEQF; J gene: TRBJ2-1; V gene: TRBV15; clone size: few
CDR3 protein: ASSSRLADFTGELF; J gene: TRBJ2-2; V gene: TRBV7-7; clone size: few
CDR3 protein: ASSPGLINSPLH; J gene: TRBJ1-6; V gene: TRBV6-5; clone size: NA
CDR3 protein: ASKAPTDYQPQH; J gene: TRBJ1-5; V gene: TRBV10-2; clone size: NA
CDR3 protein: ATSDVYSNQPQH; J gene: TRBJ1-5; V gene: TRBV24-1; clone size: NA
CDR3 protein: SVTGQGAAEAF; J gene: TRBJ1-1; V gene: TRBV29-1; clone size: few
CDR3 protein: ASSLKAPTGHTEAF; J gene: TRBJ1-1; V gene: TRBV7-3; clone size: NA
CDR3 protein: ASSFGQPQH; J gene: TRBJ1-5; V gene: TRBV28; clone size: NA
CDR3 protein: ATRRGSLDEQY; J gene: TRBJ2-7; V gene: TRBV25-1; clone size: NA
CDR3 protein: ASSFGRQETQY; J gene: TRBJ2-5; V gene: TRBV27; clone size: NA
CDR3 protein: ASSAGQNNEKLF; J gene: TRBJ1-4; V gene: TRBV9; clone size: NA
CDR3 protein: ASSLAGQRNQPQH; J gene: TRBJ1-5; V gene: TRBV5-1; clone size: NA
CDR3 protein: ASSHFRVSETGELF; J gene: TRBJ2-2; V gene: TRBV14; clone size: NA